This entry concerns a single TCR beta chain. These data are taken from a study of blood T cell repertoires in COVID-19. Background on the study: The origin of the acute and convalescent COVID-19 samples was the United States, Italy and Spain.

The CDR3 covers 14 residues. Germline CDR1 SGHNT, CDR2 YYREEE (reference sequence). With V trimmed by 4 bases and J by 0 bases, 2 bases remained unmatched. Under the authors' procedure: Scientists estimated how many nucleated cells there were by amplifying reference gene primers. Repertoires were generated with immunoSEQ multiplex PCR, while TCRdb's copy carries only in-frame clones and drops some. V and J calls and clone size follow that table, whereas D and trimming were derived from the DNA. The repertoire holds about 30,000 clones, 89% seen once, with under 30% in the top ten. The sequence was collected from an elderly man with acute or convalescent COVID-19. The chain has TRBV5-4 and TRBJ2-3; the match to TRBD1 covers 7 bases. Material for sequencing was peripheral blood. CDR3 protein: CASSRDSSTDTQYF. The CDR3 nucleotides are TGTGCCAGCAGCCGGGACAGTAGCACAGATACGCAGTATTTT.